The 7 T cell receptor beta chains presented below share a single source sample, sequenced in a study of blood T cell repertoires in COVID-19. TCRdb's table, derived via immunoSEQ multiplex PCR, lists solely in-frame clones and lacks some. The sample carries under 300,000 clones, under 85% recorded once. Sequencing was performed on peripheral blood. The origin of the receptors is a human donor in a cohort sampled during active COVID-19.

The V gene is TRBV5-1, the J gene TRBJ2-3; TRBD2 aligns across 13 bases. Germline-derived CDR1 and CDR2 are SGHRS and YFSETQ. The V and J ends lost 2 bases and 6 bases, in that order; junction bases with no gene match: 12. CDR3 length: 18 amino acids. The DNA for the CDR3 is TGCGCCAGCAGCTTAAGCGGGACTAGCGGGACCGGTGTCGATACGCAGTATTTT. Its translation is CASSLSGTSGTGVDTQYF.

The chain carries TRBV13 and TRBJ2-1, with 8 bases lining up with TRBD2. The CDR3 consists of 17 residues. Germline V lookup: CDR1 PRHDT, CDR2 FYEKMQ (reference sequence). With 0 bases clipped from V and 3 bases from J, the junction kept 7 bases outside the gene matches. CDR3 nucleotides: TGTGCCAGCAGCTTAGGGCGTACTAGCGGCAACTACAATGAGCAGTTCTTC. Its translation: CASSLGRTSGNYNEQFF.

The J gene is TRBJ1-5, the V gene TRBV19, with D hard to call. Trimming stripped 5 bases from V and 4 bases from J, with 9 bases between. The CDR3 totals 13 residues. The V gene's germline CDR1 is LNHDA and CDR2 SQIVND (reference sequence). The CDR3, as DNA: TGTGCCAGTAGTGACCAGGATAATCAGCCCCAGCATTTT. The encoded protein is CASSDQDNQPQHF.

This clone turned up a few times. The chain recombines TRBV5-5 with TRBJ2-7; no clear D gene. The CDR3 loop spans 15 amino acids. The germline V gene encodes CDR1 SGHKS and CDR2 YYEKEE (reference sequence). Between the trimmed V and J ends, which lost 4 bases and 2 bases, there was a span of 16 bases. The CDR3 sequence: CASSQIAGSTYEQYF. The DNA for the CDR3 is TGTGCCAGCAGCCAGATCGCCGGGTCCACCTACGAGCAGTACTTC.

The chain employs TRBV10-2 and TRBJ1-3, with TRBD1 identical over 9 bases. With V trimmed by 6 bases and J by 0 bases, 6 bases remained unmatched. Germline values: CDR1 WSHSY, CDR2 SAAADI. This CDR3 comprises 16 residues. CDR3 coding DNA: TGCGCCAGCAGCCACGGGACAGGGAGCTCTGGAAACACCATATATTTT. This translates into CASSHGTGSSGNTIYF.

The rearrangement links TRBV13 to TRBJ1-1; tentative D call: TRBD1 (5 bases). There are 16 residues in the CDR3. V lost 5 bases to trimming and J lost 1 base, with 17 bases between them. The V gene's germline CDR1 is PRHDT and CDR2 FYEKMQ (reference sequence). The CDR3 region is CASSLWGGRGNTEAFF. Here the CDR3 DNA reads TGTGCCAGCAGCCTCTGGGGGGGTCGAGGGAACACTGAAGCTTTCTTT.

This sequence joins TRBV24-1 and TRBJ2-5; possible D gene TRBD1, 5 bases. In germline, CDR1 is KGHDR, CDR2 SFDVKD. This CDR3 spans 15 amino acids. V shed 3 bases and J shed 0 bases, with 10 bases lying between them. CDR3 nucleotides: TGTGCCACCAGTGATGTGACAGAGTACCAAGAGACCCAGTACTTC. Encoded protein: CATSDVTEYQETQYF.